The rows below give T cell receptor beta chains drawn from one sample of a study of blood T cell repertoires in COVID-19. Method: immunoSEQ multiplex PCR; TCRdb's copy keeps in-frame clones and lacks some. The sample carries approximately 170,000 clones, roughly 85% recorded once. The sample comprised PBMCs or T cells enriched from blood (not recorded which). Source of these receptors: a woman aged 18-30 years who had recovered from COVID-19. CDR3s include the opening cysteine and the closing phenylalanine or tryptophan. A D gene is named only where the DNA matches it firmly. Expanded clones get a size class; other rows say once, few or many, or leave the size out.

j_call	clone_size	d_call	v_call	cdr3_aa	cdr3_nt
TRBJ1-1	once	.	TRBV7-2	CASSVNRVDTEAFF	TGTGCCAGCAGCGTAAACAGGGTGGACACTGAAGCTTTCTTT
TRBJ1-1	few	TRBD1	TRBV29-1	CSVQGLMNTEAFF	TGCAGCGTACAGGGGCTTATGAACACTGAAGCTTTCTTT
TRBJ2-7	.	.	TRBV4-1	CASSQGGVRGNEQYF	TGCGCCAGCAGCCAAGGCGGCGTCAGGGGAAACGAGCAGTACTTC
TRBJ2-1	.	TRBD1	TRBV7-2	CASSLGGDRGSYNEQFF	TGTGCCAGCAGCTTAGGGGGGGACAGGGGCTCCTACAATGAGCAGTTCTTC
TRBJ1-2	few	TRBD1	TRBV27	CASSTRTGGVPNYGYTF	TGTGCCAGCAGTACACGGACAGGGGGAGTCCCTAACTATGGCTACACCTTC
TRBJ1-2	few	.	TRBV3-1/TRBV3-2	CASSQNPGPNYGYTF	TGTGCCAGCAGCCAAAATCCAGGGCCTAACTATGGCTACACCTTC
TRBJ2-1	.	.	TRBV19	CASSIQGGNEQFF	TGTGCCAGTAGTATTCAGGGGGGCAATGAGCAGTTCTTC
TRBJ2-1	.	TRBD2	TRBV27	CASTGTTNEQFF	TGTGCCAGCACCGGGACTACCAATGAGCAGTTCTTC
TRBJ2-1	.	.	TRBV7-9	CASSLAGGLGNEQFF	TGTGCCAGCAGCTTAGCTGGGGGCCTGGGCAATGAGCAGTTCTTC
TRBJ1-4	.	.	TRBV5-1	CASTEGGADEKLFF	TGCGCCAGCACCGAAGGCGGGGCGGATGAAAAACTGTTTTTT
TRBJ2-7	.	.	TRBV5-1	CASSLAFEQYF	TGCGCCAGCAGCTTGGCCTTCGAGCAGTACTTC
TRBJ1-1	.	.	TRBV24-1	CATSDLAGGGTEAFF	TGTGCCACCAGTGATTTGGCGGGGGGAGGAACTGAAGCTTTCTTT
TRBJ2-3	.	TRBD2	TRBV11-2	CASTGTSGSDTQYF	TGTGCCAGCACCGGGACTAGCGGCTCCGATACGCAGTATTTT
TRBJ2-1	once	TRBD2	TRBV27	CASSLRASGGRDEQFF	TGTGCCAGCAGTTTAAGGGCTAGCGGGGGGAGGGATGAGCAGTTCTTC
TRBJ2-5	.	.	TRBV4-2	CASSQGIGAETQYF	TGTGCCAGCAGCCAAGGAATAGGGGCAGAGACCCAGTACTTC
TRBJ1-2	.	.	TRBV11-2	CASSPRATWGYTF	TGTGCCAGCAGCCCCAGGGCTACTTGGGGCTACACCTTC